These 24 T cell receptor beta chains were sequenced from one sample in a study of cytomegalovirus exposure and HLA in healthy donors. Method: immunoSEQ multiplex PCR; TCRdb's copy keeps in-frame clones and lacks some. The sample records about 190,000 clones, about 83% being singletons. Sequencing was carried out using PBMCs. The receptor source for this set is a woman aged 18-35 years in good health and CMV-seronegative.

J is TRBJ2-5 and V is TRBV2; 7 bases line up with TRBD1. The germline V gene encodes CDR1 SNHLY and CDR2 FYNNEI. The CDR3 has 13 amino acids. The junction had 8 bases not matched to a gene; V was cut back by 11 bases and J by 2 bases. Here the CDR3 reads CAARGQRQETQYF. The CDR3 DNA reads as TGTGCCGCCCGGGGACAGCGACAAGAGACCCAGTACTTC.

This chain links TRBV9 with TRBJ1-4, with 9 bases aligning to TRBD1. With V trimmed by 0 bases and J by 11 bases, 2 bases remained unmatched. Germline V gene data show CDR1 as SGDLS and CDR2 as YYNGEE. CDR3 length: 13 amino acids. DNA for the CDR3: TGTGCCAGCAGCGTAGACAGGGGGCGGAAACTGTTTTTT. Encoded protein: CASSVDRGRKLFF. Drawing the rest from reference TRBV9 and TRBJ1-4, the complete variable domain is DSGVTQTPKHLITATGQRVTLRCSPRSGDLSVYWYQQSLDQGLQFLIQYYNGEERAKGNILERFSAQQFPDLHSELNLSSLELGDSALYFCASSVDRGRKLFFGSGTQLSVL.

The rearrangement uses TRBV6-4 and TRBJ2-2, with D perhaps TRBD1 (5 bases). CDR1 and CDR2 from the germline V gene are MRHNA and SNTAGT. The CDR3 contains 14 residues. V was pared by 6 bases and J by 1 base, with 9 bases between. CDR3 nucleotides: TGTGCCAGCAGCGTCACAGGGAACACCGGGGAGCTGTTTTTT. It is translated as CASSVTGNTGELFF.

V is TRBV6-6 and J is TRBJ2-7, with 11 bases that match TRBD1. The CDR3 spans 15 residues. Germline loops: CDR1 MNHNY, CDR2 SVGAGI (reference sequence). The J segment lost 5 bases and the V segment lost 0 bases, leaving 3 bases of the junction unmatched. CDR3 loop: CASSYSSGQGDEQYF. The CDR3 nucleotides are TGTGCCAGCAGTTACTCGTCGGGACAGGGGGACGAGCAGTACTTC.

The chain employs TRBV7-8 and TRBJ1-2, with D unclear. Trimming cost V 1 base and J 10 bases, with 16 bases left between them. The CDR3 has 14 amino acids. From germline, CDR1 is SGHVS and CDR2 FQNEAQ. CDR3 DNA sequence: TGTGCCAGCAGCTTAGGCCGTGAGCGCTCGGACTACACCTTC. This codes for CASSLGRERSDYTF. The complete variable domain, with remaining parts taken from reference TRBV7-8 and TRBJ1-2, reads GAGVSQSPRYKVAKRGQDVALRCDPISGHVSLFWYQQALGQGPEFLTYFQNEAQLDKSGLPSDRFFAERPEGSVSTLKIQRTQQEDSAVYLCASSLGRERSDYTFGSGTRLTVV.

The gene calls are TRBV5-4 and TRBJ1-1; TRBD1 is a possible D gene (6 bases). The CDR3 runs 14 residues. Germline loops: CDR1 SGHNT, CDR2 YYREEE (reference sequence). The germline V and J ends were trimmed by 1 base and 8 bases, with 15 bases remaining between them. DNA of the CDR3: TGTGCCAGCAGCTTGCCAGGGACACAACGGGAAGCTTTCTTT. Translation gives CASSLPGTQREAFF.

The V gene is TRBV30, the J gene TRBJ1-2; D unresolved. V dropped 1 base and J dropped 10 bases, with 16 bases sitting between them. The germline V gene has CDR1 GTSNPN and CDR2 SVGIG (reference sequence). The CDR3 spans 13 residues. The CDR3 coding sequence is TGTGCCTGGAGTGACGGGGTGGTTAAGGACTACACCTTC. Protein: CAWSDGVVKDYTF. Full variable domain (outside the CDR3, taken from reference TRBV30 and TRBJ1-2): SQTIHQWPATLVQPVGSPLSLECTVEGTSNPNLYWYRQAAGRGLQLLFYSVGIGQISSEVPQNLSASRPQDRQFILSSKKLLLSDSGFYLCAWSDGVVKDYTFGSGTRLTVV.

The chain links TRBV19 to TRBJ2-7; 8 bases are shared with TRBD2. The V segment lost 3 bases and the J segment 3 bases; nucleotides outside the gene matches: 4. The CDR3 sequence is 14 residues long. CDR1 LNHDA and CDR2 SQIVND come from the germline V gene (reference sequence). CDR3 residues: CASSMSSGGYEQYF. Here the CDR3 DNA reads TGTGCCAGTAGTATGTCCAGCGGGGGCTACGAGCAGTACTTC.

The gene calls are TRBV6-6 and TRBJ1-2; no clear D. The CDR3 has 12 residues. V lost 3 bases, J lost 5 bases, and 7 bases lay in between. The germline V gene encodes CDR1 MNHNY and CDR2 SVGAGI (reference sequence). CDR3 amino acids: CASSYELYGYTF. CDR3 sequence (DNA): TGTGCCAGCAGTTATGAACTGTATGGCTACACCTTC.

The CDR3 DNA sequence: TGTGCCAGCACCGATAGAGGGCGCGAGCGGACTGAAGCTTTCTTT. Its translation is CASTDRGRERTEAFF. This chain joins TRBV9 and TRBJ1-1; D is uncertain. Between the trimmed V and J ends, which lost 6 bases and 5 bases, there was a span of 20 bases. This CDR3 spans 15 amino acids. Germline V lookup: CDR1 SGDLS, CDR2 YYNGEE.

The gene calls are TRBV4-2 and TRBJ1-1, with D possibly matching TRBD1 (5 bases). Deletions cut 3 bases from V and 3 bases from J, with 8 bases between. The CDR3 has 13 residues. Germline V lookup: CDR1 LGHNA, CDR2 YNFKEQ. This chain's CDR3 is CASSHRVDTEAFF. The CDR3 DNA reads TGTGCCAGCAGCCACAGGGTGGACACTGAAGCTTTCTTT.

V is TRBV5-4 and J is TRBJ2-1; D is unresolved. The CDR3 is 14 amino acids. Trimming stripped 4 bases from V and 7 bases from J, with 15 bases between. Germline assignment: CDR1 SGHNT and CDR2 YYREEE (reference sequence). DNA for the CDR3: TGTGCCAGCAGCCTTGCAGGTAGTTTGAATGAGCAGTTCTTC. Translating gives CASSLAGSLNEQFF. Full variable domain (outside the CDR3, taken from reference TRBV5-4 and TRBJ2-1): ETGVTQSPTHLIKTRGQQVTLRCSSQSGHNTVSWYQQALGQGPQFIFQYYREEENGRGNFPPRFSGLQFPNYSSELNVNALELDDSALYLCASSLAGSLNEQFFGPGTRLTVL.

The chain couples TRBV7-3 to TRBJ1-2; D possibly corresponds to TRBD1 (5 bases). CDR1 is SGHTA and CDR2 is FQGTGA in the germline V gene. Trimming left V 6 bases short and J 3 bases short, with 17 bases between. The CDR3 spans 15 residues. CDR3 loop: CASRRSPTEDYGYTF. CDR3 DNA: TGTGCCAGCAGACGCAGCCCGACAGAGGACTATGGCTACACCTTC.

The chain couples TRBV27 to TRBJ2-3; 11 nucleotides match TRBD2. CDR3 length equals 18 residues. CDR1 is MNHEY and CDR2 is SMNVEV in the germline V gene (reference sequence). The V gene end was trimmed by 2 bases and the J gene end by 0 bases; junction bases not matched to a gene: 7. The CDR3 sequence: CASSLLTSGVSSTDTQYF. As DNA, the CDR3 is TGTGCCAGCAGTTTACTGACTAGCGGGGTTTCTAGCACAGATACGCAGTATTTT.

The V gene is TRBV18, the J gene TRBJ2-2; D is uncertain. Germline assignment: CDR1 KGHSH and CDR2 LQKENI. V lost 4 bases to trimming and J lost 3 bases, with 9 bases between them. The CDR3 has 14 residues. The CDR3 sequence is CASSRPLYTGELFF. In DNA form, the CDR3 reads TGTGCCAGCTCACGACCCTTATACACCGGGGAGCTGTTTTTT.

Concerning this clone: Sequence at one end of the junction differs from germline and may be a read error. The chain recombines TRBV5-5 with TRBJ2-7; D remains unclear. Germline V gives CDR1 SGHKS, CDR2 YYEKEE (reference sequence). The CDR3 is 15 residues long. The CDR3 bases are TGTGCCAGCACCTTGCTCGAGTTGCCCACCTACGAGCAGTACTTC. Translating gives CASTLLELPTYEQYF.

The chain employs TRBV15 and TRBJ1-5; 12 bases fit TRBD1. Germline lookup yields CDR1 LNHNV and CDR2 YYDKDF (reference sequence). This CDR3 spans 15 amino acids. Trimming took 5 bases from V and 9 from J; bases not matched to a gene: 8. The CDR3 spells CATSRDRGHTWPQHF. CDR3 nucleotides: TGTGCCACCAGCCGGGACAGGGGGCATACTTGGCCCCAGCATTTT.

This CDR3 reads CASSLEAGQGYNEQFF. The CDR3 coding sequence is TGTGCCAGCAGCTTGGAGGCAGGGCAGGGTTACAATGAGCAGTTCTTC. J is TRBJ2-1 and V is TRBV5-4; D is possibly TRBD1 (5 bases). Deletions cut 0 bases from V and 4 bases from J, with 14 bases between. Germline CDR1 is SGHNT and CDR2 is YYREEE (reference sequence). The CDR3 loop spans 16 amino acids.

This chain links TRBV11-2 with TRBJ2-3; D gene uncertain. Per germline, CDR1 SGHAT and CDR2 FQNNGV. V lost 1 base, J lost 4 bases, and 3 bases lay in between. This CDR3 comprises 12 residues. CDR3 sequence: CASSLGPDTQYF. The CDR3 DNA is TGTGCCAGCAGCTTAGGGCCAGATACGCAGTATTTT.

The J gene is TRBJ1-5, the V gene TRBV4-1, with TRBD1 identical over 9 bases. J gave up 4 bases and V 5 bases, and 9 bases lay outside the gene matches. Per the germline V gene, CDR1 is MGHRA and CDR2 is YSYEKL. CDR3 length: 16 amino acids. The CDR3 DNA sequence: TGCGCCAGCAGCTTTCGGGACAGGGAGGGTAATCAGCCCCAGCATTTT. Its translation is CASSFRDREGNQPQHF.

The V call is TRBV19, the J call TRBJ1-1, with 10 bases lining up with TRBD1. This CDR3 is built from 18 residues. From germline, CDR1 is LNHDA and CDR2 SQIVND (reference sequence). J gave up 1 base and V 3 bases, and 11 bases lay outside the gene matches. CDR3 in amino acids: CASSIAGTGVRRNTEAFF. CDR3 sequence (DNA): TGTGCCAGTAGTATTGCCGGGACAGGGGTTAGGAGGAACACTGAAGCTTTCTTT.

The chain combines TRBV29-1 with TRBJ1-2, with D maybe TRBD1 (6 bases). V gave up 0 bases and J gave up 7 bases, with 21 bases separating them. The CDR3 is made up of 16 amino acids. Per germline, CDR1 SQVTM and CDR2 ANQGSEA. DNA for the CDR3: TGCAGCGTTGAAGATCCATGGCACAGGGCTAGTCGTGGCTACACCTTC. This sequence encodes CSVEDPWHRASRGYTF.

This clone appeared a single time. This CDR3 reads CASSPGGTGNTEAFF. The CDR3 region has the DNA TGTGCCAGCAGCCCAGGAGGGACAGGGAACACTGAAGCTTTCTTT. This chain links TRBV11-2 with TRBJ1-1; 8 nucleotides align to TRBD1. The junction had 6 bases not matched to a gene; V was cut back by 5 bases and J by 1 base. The CDR3 totals 15 residues. Germline-derived CDR1 and CDR2 are SGHAT and FQNNGV.

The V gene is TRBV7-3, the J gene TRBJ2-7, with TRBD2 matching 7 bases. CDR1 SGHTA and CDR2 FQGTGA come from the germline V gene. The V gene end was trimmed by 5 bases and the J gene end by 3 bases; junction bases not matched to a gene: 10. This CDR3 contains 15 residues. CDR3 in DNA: TGTGCCAGCAGCCCTCAAGCGAGCGGGGTCTACGAGCAGTACTTC. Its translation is CASSPQASGVYEQYF.